The next 22 T cell receptor beta chains were all read from a single sample in a study of cytomegalovirus exposure and HLA in healthy donors. Primers for the PCR totalled 60 Vbeta and 13 Jbeta. Repertoires were generated with immunoSEQ multiplex PCR, while TCRdb's copy carries only in-frame clones and drops some. Seen here are 100,000 to 150,000 clones, roughly 74% observed once, and the top ten hold 3.5% to 5%. The sample was PBMCs. Receptors were obtained from a woman aged 50 to 60 in good health and CMV-seropositive.

V gene TRBV7-8 combines with J gene TRBJ2-3; TRBD2 matches at 16 bases. The CDR3 totals 18 residues. The trim removed 5 bases at V and 1 base at J, leaving 6 bases unmatched. Germline CDR1 and CDR2: SGHVS and FQNEAQ. The CDR3 coding sequence is TGTGCCAGCAGCCTGGGACTAGCGGGGGGGCGACGCACAGATACGCAGTATTTT. Its protein product is CASSLGLAGGRRTDTQYF.

The chain employs TRBV5-1 and TRBJ2-1; 9 nucleotides align to TRBD2. The CDR3 runs 16 residues. The J segment lost 10 bases and the V segment lost 0 bases, leaving 11 bases of the junction unmatched. CDR1 is SGHRS, CDR2 YFSETQ, per germline. CDR3 amino acids: CASSLGGGAGVGEQFF. The CDR3 nucleotides are TGCGCCAGCAGCTTGGGCGGGGGGGCCGGGGTTGGAGAGCAGTTCTTC.

The chain links TRBV7-2 to TRBJ2-1; the match to TRBD1 covers 7 bases. V lost 6 bases, J lost 7 bases, and 3 bases stayed unmatched. There are 12 residues in the CDR3. CDR1 SGHTA and CDR2 FQGNSA come from the germline V gene. CDR3 sequence reads: CASRGTENEQFF. CDR3 DNA: TGTGCCAGCAGAGGGACAGAGAATGAGCAGTTCTTC.

This clone was recorded a few times. The chain recombines TRBV4-2 with TRBJ2-1; 13 bases agree with TRBD2. V trimming: 2 bases; J trimming: 6 bases; junction bases outside the gene matches: 1. The CDR3 loop spans 15 amino acids. Germline assignment: CDR1 LGHNA and CDR2 YNFKEQ. The CDR3 region is CASSQRTSGGNEQFF. The DNA of the CDR3 is TGTGCCAGCAGCCAACGGACTAGCGGGGGCAATGAGCAGTTCTTC.

The V call is TRBV19, the J call TRBJ1-2, with a tentative D call TRBD1 (5 bases). The CDR3 runs to 12 residues. Trimming left V 6 bases short and J 4 bases short, with 9 bases between. Per germline, CDR1 LNHDA and CDR2 SQIVND (reference sequence). CDR3 amino acids: CASRTGLYGYTF. The DNA of the CDR3 is TGTGCCAGTAGGACGGGACTCTATGGCTACACCTTC.

The gene calls are TRBV19 and TRBJ1-2; TRBD1 agrees at 9 bases. This CDR3 region has 14 residues. The V gene end was trimmed by 6 bases and the J gene end by 2 bases; junction bases not matched to a gene: 4. CDR1 and CDR2 from the germline V gene are LNHDA and SQIVND (reference sequence). The CDR3 loop is CASSGQGQNYGYTF. The CDR3 DNA reads as TGTGCCAGTAGCGGACAGGGGCAAAACTATGGCTACACCTTC.

The rearrangement links TRBV2 to TRBJ1-5; no clear D. Germline lookup yields CDR1 SNHLY and CDR2 FYNNEI. The CDR3 consists of 14 residues. The V and J ends lost 3 bases and 10 bases respectively, with 16 bases between them. CDR3 sequence: CASSDHQAGRPQHF. CDR3 coding DNA: TGTGCCAGCAGTGATCATCAGGCCGGTCGACCCCAGCATTTT.

The V and J genes are TRBV6-4 and TRBJ2-7, with TRBD1 matching over 7 bases. The CDR3 covers 14 residues. Per the germline V gene, CDR1 is MRHNA and CDR2 is SNTAGT. J lost 3 bases, V lost 6 bases, and 8 bases had no gene match. CDR3 coding DNA: TGTGCCAGCAGCCCGGGACAGCGGAGCTACGAGCAGTACTTC. This encodes CASSPGQRSYEQYF.

The J gene is TRBJ2-1, the V gene TRBV5-1, with TRBD2 matching 8 bases. This CDR3 has 15 amino acids. The germline V gene has CDR1 SGHRS and CDR2 YFSETQ. The trim removed 4 bases at V and 6 bases at J, leaving 9 bases unmatched. The CDR3 nucleotides read TGCGCCAGCAGCAGGACGGCGGGGGGTACCAATGAGCAGTTCTTC. Protein sequence: CASSRTAGGTNEQFF.

The gene calls are TRBV6-1 and TRBJ2-5; possible D gene TRBD1, 5 bases. Matching the DNA end better, TRBJ2-7 makes the J call doubtful. CDR1 and CDR2 (germline): MNHNS, SASEGT. CDR3 length equals 14 residues. DNA for the CDR3: TGTGCCAGCATAAAGGGCATAACAGGCTACGAGCAGTACTTC. Its protein product is CASIKGITGYEQYF.

The rearrangement links TRBV7-6 to TRBJ2-3; TRBD1 matches 12 bases. The V gene's germline CDR1 is SGHVS and CDR2 FNYEAQ. This CDR3 is built from 16 residues. After removal of 4 bases from V and 6 bases from J, the junction contained 8 bases not matched to a gene. CDR3 protein: CASSSGQGARRDTQYF. CDR3 DNA: TGTGCCAGCAGCTCGGGACAGGGGGCGAGACGGGATACGCAGTATTTT.

The chain links TRBV4-1 to TRBJ2-1, with 8 bases aligning to TRBD1. The CDR3 sequence is 15 residues long. The trim removed 2 bases at V and 2 bases at J, leaving 2 bases unmatched. Looked up from germline, CDR1 is MGHRA and CDR2 is YSYEKL. In nucleotides, the CDR3 is TGCGCCAGCAGCCAAATACAGGGGGCCTACAATGAGCAGTTCTTC. Residues: CASSQIQGAYNEQFF.

V is TRBV18 and J is TRBJ1-2; the match to TRBD1 covers 10 bases. Germline CDR1 is KGHSH and CDR2 is LQKENI. The CDR3 is 15 amino acids. The V and J ends lost 3 bases and 2 bases, in that order; junction bases with no gene match: 3. The CDR3 region is CASSPDRGRNYGYTF. In DNA, the CDR3 is TGTGCCAGCTCACCCGACAGGGGGCGGAACTATGGCTACACCTTC.

V gene TRBV9 combines with J gene TRBJ2-3; 14 bases align to TRBD2. Germline V gene data show CDR1 as SGDLS and CDR2 as YYNGEE. J was trimmed by 1 base and V by 2 bases; bases with no gene match: 3. CDR3 length equals 17 residues. CDR3 in DNA: TGTGCCAGCAGCGTGGGACTAGCGGGGGCCGGCACAGATACGCAGTATTTT. Amino acids: CASSVGLAGAGTDTQYF.

This chain links TRBV29-1 with TRBJ2-1; D might be TRBD1 (6 bases). Germline lookup yields CDR1 SQVTM and CDR2 ANQGSEA. V lost 8 bases to trimming and J lost 10 bases, with 12 bases between them. The CDR3 covers 10 residues. The CDR3 nucleotides read TGCAGCTCGTTCGACAGGGAGCAGTTCTTC. It encodes CSSFDREQFF.

Only a few counts were recorded for this clone. This chain uses TRBV9 with TRBJ2-1, with 13 nucleotides matching TRBD2. After removal of 0 bases from V and 0 bases from J, the junction contained 6 bases not matched to a gene. Germline values: CDR1 SGDLS, CDR2 YYNGEE. This CDR3 is 19 amino acids long. CDR3 protein: CASSVGGLAGASSYNEQFF. The CDR3 nucleotides read TGTGCCAGCAGCGTAGGAGGACTAGCGGGGGCGAGCTCCTACAATGAGCAGTTCTTC.

The chain couples TRBV7-8 to TRBJ1-4, with D maybe TRBD1 (6 bases). The CDR3 has 17 amino acids. Per the germline V gene, CDR1 is SGHVS and CDR2 is FQNEAQ. The V gene lost 4 bases and the J gene lost 8 bases, with 23 bases spanning the gap. The CDR3 bases are TGTGCCAGCAGCTCTCCGGGACACCCAGAGAGGGGAGAAAAACTGTTTTTT. Its translation is CASSSPGHPERGEKLFF.

V usage is TRBV29-1 and J usage is TRBJ1-6; 9 positions agree with TRBD1. The CDR3 runs to 13 residues. J was trimmed by 6 bases and V by 6 bases; bases with no gene match: 3. The germline gives CDR1 SQVTM, CDR2 ANQGSEA. This chain's CDR3 is CSVRGQGNSPLHF. CDR3 in DNA: TGCAGCGTAAGGGGACAGGGTAATTCACCCCTCCACTTT. Filled out from reference TRBV29-1 and TRBJ1-6, the complete variable domain reads SAVISQKPSRDICQRGTSLTIQCQVDSQVTMMFWYRQQPGQSLTLIATANQGSEATYESGFVIDKFPISRPNLTFSTLTVSNMSPEDSSIYLCSVRGQGNSPLHFGNGTRLTVT.

This chain links TRBV7-2 with TRBJ2-5; 8 nucleotides align to TRBD1. The CDR3 is 15 amino acids. Germline assignment: CDR1 SGHTA and CDR2 FQGNSA. V lost 5 bases to trimming and J lost 5 bases; unmatched junction nucleotides: 10. The CDR3 sequence is CASSPAGQVDETQYF. The CDR3 DNA reads TGTGCCAGCAGCCCCGCGGGACAGGTGGACGAGACCCAGTACTTC.

V usage is TRBV5-4 and J usage is TRBJ1-4, with D perhaps matching TRBD1 (6 bases). The V end was cut by 0 bases, the J end by 7 bases, with 13 bases between. The germline CDR1 and CDR2 sequences are SGHNT and YYREEE (reference sequence). CDR3 length: 15 residues. CDR3 sequence: CASSLESGVGEKLFF. In DNA form, the CDR3 reads TGTGCCAGCAGCTTGGAGTCAGGGGTGGGTGAAAAACTGTTTTTT.

The CDR3 nucleotides are TGTGCCAGCAGCCCAATTGGTTCCAGGGAGCCCCAGCATTTT. It encodes CASSPIGSREPQHF. The chain recombines TRBV7-2 with TRBJ1-5, with a weak D call TRBD1 (5 bases). This CDR3 region has 14 residues. Trimming stripped 5 bases from V and 8 bases from J, with 16 bases between. Germline CDR1 reads SGHTA; CDR2 reads FQGNSA. The complete variable domain, with remaining parts taken from reference TRBV7-2 and TRBJ1-5, reads GAGVSQSPSNKVTEKGKDVELRCDPISGHTALYWYRQSLGQGLEFLIYFQGNSAPDKSGLPSDRFSAERTGGSVSTLTIQRTQQEDSAVYLCASSPIGSREPQHFGDGTRLSIL.

The chain's CDR3 is CASSPSASSYNEQFF. DNA for the CDR3: TGTGCCAGCAGCCCTAGCGCCAGCTCCTACAATGAGCAGTTCTTC. The chain has TRBV5-4 and TRBJ2-1; possible D gene TRBD2, 6 bases. Between the trimmed V and J ends, which lost 4 bases and 0 bases, there was a span of 11 bases. The CDR3 sequence is 15 residues long. Germline assignment: CDR1 SGHNT and CDR2 YYREEE (reference sequence).